The 19 T cell receptor beta chains below were found in one sample sequenced in a study of T cells after yellow fever vaccination. TCRdb redid the calling of the 5' RACE reads with MiXCR, one entry per CDR3 protein. Of a few hundred thousand distinct CDR3 sequences listed, roughly 8.4% were seen once; the top ten hold roughly 18%. The specimen was PBMCs, collected more than 40 days after the first yellow fever vaccination. Receptor source: a young man who received the YFV17D yellow fever vaccine.

The table lists this clonotype with a few counts. This sequence joins TRBV7-9 and TRBJ1-5; TRBD1 is a possible D gene (5 bases). In germline, CDR1 is SEHNR, CDR2 FQNEAQ (reference sequence). CDR3 size: 16 residues. Trimming pared 5 bases from V and 0 bases from J, leaving 14 bases between. CDR3 DNA sequence: TGTGCCAGCAGCCCTCACAGGATCAATAGCAATCAGCCCCAGCATTTT. It codes for CASSPHRINSNQPQHF.

Ten or more counts support this clonotype. The chain carries TRBV24-1 and TRBJ2-1, with 8 nucleotides matching TRBD1. Germline lookup yields CDR1 KGHDR and CDR2 SFDVKD. The V segment lost 4 bases and the J segment 7 bases; nucleotides outside the gene matches: 11. The CDR3 contains 16 residues. CDR3 nucleotide sequence: TGTGCCACCAGTGAAAGTTGGGCAGGGGGCTATAATGAGCAGTTCTTC. Its translation is CATSESWAGGYNEQFF.

This clonotype was observed many times. The V call is TRBV28, the J call TRBJ1-1; tentative D call: TRBD1 (5 bases). Germline V gene sequence: CDR1 MDHEN, CDR2 SYDVKM. The V end was cut by 3 bases, the J end by 7 bases, with 9 bases between. The CDR3 totals 12 residues. For the CDR3, the DNA is TGTGCCAGCAGTTTTCGGGGGAGTGAAGCTTTCTTT. The encoded protein is CASSFRGSEAFF.

This clonotype was found a few times. The rearrangement links TRBV6-5 to TRBJ1-1; D is unclear. V was pared by 0 bases and J by 5 bases, with 13 bases between. Germline V gives CDR1 MNHEY, CDR2 SVGAGI. This CDR3 comprises 15 residues. CDR3 nucleotides: TGTGCCAGCAGTTACTCCCGGACCTCGGGTACTGAAGCTTTCTTT. Protein sequence: CASSYSRTSGTEAFF.

V usage is TRBV20-1 and J usage is TRBJ2-7; 10 positions match TRBD1. The CDR3 spans 17 residues. Germline loops: CDR1 DFQATT, CDR2 SNEGSKA (reference sequence). Trimming cost V 6 bases and J 3 bases; bases outside gene matches: 17. CDR3 coding DNA: TGCAGTGCCCAGATGTGGAGACCGGGACAGGGGAACTACGAGCAGTACGTC. This encodes CSAQMWRPGQGNYEQYV.

The V gene is TRBV12-3 or TRBV12-4, the J gene TRBJ2-3; 12 bases agree with TRBD2. With V trimmed by 6 bases and J by 5 bases, 12 bases remained unmatched. The CDR3 extends over 17 amino acids. The CDR3 DNA sequence: TGTGCCAGCAGCCTCCCTAGCGGGGGGGCATTTATAGATACGCAGTATTTT. Translating gives CASSLPSGGAFIDTQYF.

In its sample, this clonotype was seen a few times. V and J are TRBV7-9 and TRBJ1-2, with 11 bases identical to TRBD1. This CDR3 region has 16 residues. Germline V gives CDR1 SEHNR, CDR2 FQNEAQ (reference sequence). The J segment lost 10 bases and the V segment lost 4 bases, leaving 14 bases of the junction unmatched. The CDR3 nucleotides are TGTGCCAGCAGCTCCCCGGTCGCTACGGGACAGGGGGTCTACACCTTC. Translated: CASSSPVATGQGVYTF. Together with reference TRBV7-9 and TRBJ1-2, the CDR3 gives the full variable domain: DTGVSQNPRHKITKRGQNVTFRCDPISEHNRLYWYRQTLGQGPEFLTYFQNEAQLEKSRLLSDRFSAERPKGSFSTLEIQRTEQGDSAMYLCASSSPVATGQGVYTFGSGTRLTVV.

The V gene is TRBV5-1, the J gene TRBJ2-3, with D unresolved. V lost 2 bases to trimming and J lost 2 bases, with 12 bases between them. CDR1 SGHRS and CDR2 YFSETQ come from the germline V gene. The CDR3 has 15 amino acids. CDR3 in DNA: TGCGCCAGCAGCTTTGACGGGTACGCCACAGATACGCAGTATTTT. The encoded protein is CASSFDGYATDTQYF.

This clonotype was counted many times. The V and J genes are TRBV7-8 and TRBJ2-1; D perhaps matches TRBD2 (5 bases). This CDR3 is 15 amino acids long. The germline V and J ends were trimmed by 5 bases and 0 bases, with 11 bases remaining between them. CDR1 and CDR2 (germline): SGHVS, FQNEAQ. CDR3 amino acids: CASSRPRASYNEQFF. CDR3 DNA sequence: TGTGCCAGCAGCCGCCCGAGGGCCTCCTACAATGAGCAGTTCTTC.

Worth noting for this clonotype: The CDR3 does not close with the conserved phenylalanine or tryptophan, likely indicating a read error. The chain links TRBV7-8 to TRBJ2-1; 7 bases fit TRBD2. Germline loops: CDR1 SGHVS, CDR2 FQNEAQ. After removal of 1 base from V and 4 bases from J, the junction contained 7 bases not matched to a gene. The length of the CDR3 is 16 residues. The DNA for the CDR3 is TGTGCCAGCAGCTTAGGTGGTGGGGGGGGATACAATGAGCAGTTCGTC. Its translation is CASSLGGGGGYNEQFV.

This clonotype has at least ten counts. The rearrangement joins TRBV5-1 to TRBJ2-5; the D gene is possibly TRBD2 (6 bases). Germline values: CDR1 SGHRS, CDR2 YFSETQ. The CDR3 runs to 14 residues. Trimming took off 0 bases at V and 3 bases at J, with 9 bases between the two ends. The CDR3 coding sequence is TGCGCCAGCAGCTTGGGGACTACTAAAGAGACCCAGTACTTC. Protein sequence: CASSLGTTKETQYF.

The V gene is TRBV4-1, the J gene TRBJ2-7, with a possible D match to TRBD2 (6 bases). CDR1 is MGHRA and CDR2 is YSYEKL in the germline V gene. CDR3 length: 13 amino acids. Trimming took off 2 bases at V and 4 bases at J, with 9 bases between the two ends. The CDR3 nucleotides are TGCGCCAGCAGCCAACTCGGGACTTACGAGCAGTACTTC. Protein product: CASSQLGTYEQYF.

This clonotype was recorded many times. This chain links TRBV12-3 or TRBV12-4 with TRBJ2-1, with unresolved D. Trimming cost V 7 bases and J 9 bases, with 19 bases left between them. CDR3 size: 14 residues. The CDR3 nucleotides are TGTGCCAGCACCCATAACCCCTCTGCCAGTGAGCAGTTCTTC. It is translated as CASTHNPSASEQFF.

Only a few counts were recorded for this clonotype. In DNA, the CDR3 is TGTGCCAGCAGCTTAACTACTTCTACGCCCAAGTGGGTC. Its translation is CASSLTTSTPKWV. The chain couples TRBV5-5 to TRBJ2-7; D not resolved. The germline V gene has CDR1 SGHKS and CDR2 YYEKEE (reference sequence). The CDR3 is made up of 13 amino acids.

This clonotype has only a few counts. This chain uses TRBV7-2 with TRBJ1-5, with 9 nucleotides matching TRBD1. The V and J ends lost 3 bases and 6 bases, in that order; junction bases with no gene match: 3. In germline, CDR1 is SGHTA, CDR2 FQGNSA. This CDR3 spans 14 amino acids. The CDR3 DNA reads as TGTGCCAGCAGCTTCGACAGGGGGAGTCAGCCCCAGCATTTT. Its protein is CASSFDRGSQPQHF.

The chain joins TRBV12-3 or TRBV12-4 to TRBJ2-1, with D possibly TRBD2 on 5 matching bases. V gave up 8 bases and J gave up 5 bases, with 10 bases separating them. The CDR3 length is 12 residues. The CDR3 DNA is TGTGCCAGCGGACTCTTGGACAATGAGCAGTTCTTC. It is translated as CASGLLDNEQFF.

In its sample, this clonotype was seen a few times. The DNA of the CDR3 is TGTGCCAGCTCACCGCGACCGGGACAGGGCGAGACCCAGTACTTC. The encoded protein is CASSPRPGQGETQYF. This rearrangement joins TRBV18 to TRBJ2-5; 9 positions agree with TRBD1. CDR3 length: 15 residues. CDR1 and CDR2 (germline): KGHSH, LQKENI. Germline trimming cut 3 bases from V and 5 bases from J; bases unmatched to any gene: 7.

This clonotype was counted between two and nine times. The V gene is TRBV20-1, the J gene TRBJ2-4; weak D call: TRBD1 (6 bases). The CDR3 consists of 15 residues. The germline V gene encodes CDR1 DFQATT and CDR2 SNEGSKA (reference sequence). V lost 2 bases and J lost 0, with 11 bases in between. CDR3: CSARPDRLAKNIQYF. The CDR3 nucleotides read TGCAGTGCTAGACCGGACAGATTAGCCAAAAACATTCAGTACTTC.

This clonotype was observed a handful of times. The chain carries TRBV28 and TRBJ1-6; tentatively, D is TRBD1 (6 bases). V lost 5 bases, J lost 8 bases, and 19 bases lay in between. This CDR3 is built from 16 residues. Germline loops: CDR1 MDHEN, CDR2 SYDVKM. In DNA, the CDR3 is TGTGCCAGCAGTCGACAGGTTCGATTTATGTATTCACCCCTCCACTTT. This gives the protein CASSRQVRFMYSPLHF.